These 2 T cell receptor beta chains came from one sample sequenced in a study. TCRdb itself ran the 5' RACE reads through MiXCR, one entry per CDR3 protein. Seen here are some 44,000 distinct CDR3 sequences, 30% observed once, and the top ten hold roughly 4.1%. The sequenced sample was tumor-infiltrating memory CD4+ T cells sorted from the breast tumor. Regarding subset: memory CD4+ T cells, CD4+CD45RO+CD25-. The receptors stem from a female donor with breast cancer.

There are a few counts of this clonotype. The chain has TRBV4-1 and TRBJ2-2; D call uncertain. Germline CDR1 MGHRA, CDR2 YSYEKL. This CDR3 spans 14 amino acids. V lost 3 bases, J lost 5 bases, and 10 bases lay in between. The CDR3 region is CASSHPRRTGELFF. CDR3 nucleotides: TGCGCCAGCAGCCATCCTCGCAGGACCGGGGAGCTGTTTTTT.

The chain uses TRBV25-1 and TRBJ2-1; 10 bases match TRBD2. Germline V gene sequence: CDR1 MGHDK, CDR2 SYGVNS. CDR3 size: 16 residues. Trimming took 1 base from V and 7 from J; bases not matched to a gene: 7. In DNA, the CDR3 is TGTGCCAGCAGTGAATCTGAGGCTAGCGGGAGTAATGAGCAGTTCTTC. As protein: CASSESEASGSNEQFF. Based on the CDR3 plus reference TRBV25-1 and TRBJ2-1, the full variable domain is EADIYQTPRYLVIGTGKKITLECSQTMGHDKMYWYQQDPGMELHLIHYSYGVNSTEKGDLSSESTVSRIRTEHFPLTLESARPSHTSQYLCASSESEASGSNEQFFGPGTRLTVL.